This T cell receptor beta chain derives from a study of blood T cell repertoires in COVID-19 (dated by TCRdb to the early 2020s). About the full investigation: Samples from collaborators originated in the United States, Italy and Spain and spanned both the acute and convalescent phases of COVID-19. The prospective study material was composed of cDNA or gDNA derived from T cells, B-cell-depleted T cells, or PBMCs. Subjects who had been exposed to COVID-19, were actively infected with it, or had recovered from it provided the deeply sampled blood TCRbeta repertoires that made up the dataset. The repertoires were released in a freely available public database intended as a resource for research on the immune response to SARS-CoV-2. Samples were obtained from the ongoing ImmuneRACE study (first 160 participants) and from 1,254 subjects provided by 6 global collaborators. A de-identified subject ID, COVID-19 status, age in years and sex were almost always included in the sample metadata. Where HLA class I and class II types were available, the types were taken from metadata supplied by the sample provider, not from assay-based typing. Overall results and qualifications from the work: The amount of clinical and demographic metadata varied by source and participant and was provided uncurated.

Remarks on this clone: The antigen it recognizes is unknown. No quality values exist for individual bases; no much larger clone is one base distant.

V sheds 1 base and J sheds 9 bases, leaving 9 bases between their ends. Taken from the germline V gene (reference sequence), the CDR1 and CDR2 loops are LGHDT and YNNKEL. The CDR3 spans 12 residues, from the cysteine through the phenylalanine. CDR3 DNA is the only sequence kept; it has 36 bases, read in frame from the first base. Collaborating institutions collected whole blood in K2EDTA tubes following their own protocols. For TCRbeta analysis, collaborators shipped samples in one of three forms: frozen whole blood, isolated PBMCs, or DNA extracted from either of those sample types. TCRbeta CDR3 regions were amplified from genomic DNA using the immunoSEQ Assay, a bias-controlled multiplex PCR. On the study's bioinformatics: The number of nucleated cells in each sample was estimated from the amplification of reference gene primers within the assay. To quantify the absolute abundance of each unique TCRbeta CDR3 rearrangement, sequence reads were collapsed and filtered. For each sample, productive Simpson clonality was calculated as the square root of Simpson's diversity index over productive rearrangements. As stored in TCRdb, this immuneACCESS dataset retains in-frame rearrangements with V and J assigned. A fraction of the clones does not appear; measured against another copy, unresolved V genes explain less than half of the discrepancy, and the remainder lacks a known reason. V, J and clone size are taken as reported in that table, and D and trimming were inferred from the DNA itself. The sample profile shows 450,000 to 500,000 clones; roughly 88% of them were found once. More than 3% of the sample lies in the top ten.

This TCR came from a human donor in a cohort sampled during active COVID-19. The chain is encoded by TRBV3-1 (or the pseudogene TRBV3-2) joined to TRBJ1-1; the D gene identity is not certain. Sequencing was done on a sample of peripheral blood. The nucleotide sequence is TGTGCCAGCAGCCAAGGGCAGGCGAAAGCTTTCTTT. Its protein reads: CASSQGQAKAFF.